The entry that follows covers one TCR beta chain sequence. No antigen is known for it. The RNA, 0.5 to 1 ug, was put through reverse transcription using random hexamers. A multiplex approach, immunoSEQ multiplex PCR, amplified TCR beta CDR3 across 54 Vbeta and 13 Jbeta. TCRdb independently ran MiXCR on the immunoSEQ multiplex PCR reads; one entry per CDR3 protein. In the table there are 100,000 to 150,000 distinct CDR3 sequences, about 95% of which are singletons. The sample comes from a study of CD8 T cells in Susac syndrome. General study results and limits: The peak of CD8+ clonal expansion in Susac was seen in TEMRA cells and active patients.

The CD8+ and CD4+ T cells were isolated magnetically using a negative isolation approach, whereas the TEMRA cells were enriched by FACS. CDR3 length equals 22 residues. After removal of 3 bases from V and 0 bases from J, the junction contained 18 bases not matched to a gene. In germline, CDR1 is MNHEY, CDR2 SMNVEV (reference sequence). This TCR derives from a human donor with Susac syndrome. This chain links TRBV27 with TRBJ2-1, with TRBD2 identical over 12 bases. What was sequenced was CD8+ T cells from PBMCs. The CDR3 nucleotides read TGTGCCAGCAGTTTCTCTACCCGACTAGCGGGAGTTCTGTCGAGCTCCTACAATGAGCAGTTCTTC. Protein: CASSFSTRLAGVLSSSYNEQFF.